This T cell receptor beta chain was recorded in a study of cytomegalovirus exposure and HLA in healthy donors. Study results and limitations: The study flagged about 150 TCR beta chains as cytomegalovirus-associated.

Trimming pared 5 bases from V and 6 bases from J, leaving 16 bases between. CDR3 size: 14 residues. Germline V gene lookup returns CDR1 MNHEY and CDR2 SMNVEV (reference sequence). This clone was detected a few times. Its antigen is not known. Both 60 Vbeta primers and 13 Jbeta primers went into the PCR. Original processing methods: Later work found tens of millions of unique TCR beta chains, with roughly 11 million shared. Using immunoSEQ multiplex PCR, the repertoire was profiled, and TCRdb retains in-frame clones only, with some absent. Clone size and the V and J calls come from that table; the DNA yielded D and trimming. The table includes approximately 120,000 clones, approximately 80% detected once.

The chain employs TRBV27 and TRBJ1-2; no clear D gene. The sequencing input was PBMCs. The TCR was taken from a middle-aged woman in good health and CMV-seropositive. This CDR3 is CASSQRTVRDGYTF. The DNA for the CDR3 is TGTGCCAGCAGTCAACGGACTGTTCGGGATGGCTACACCTTC.